A single sample gave rise to the 15 T cell receptor beta chains below, sequenced in a study of tumour-infiltrating T cells in Burkitt lymphoma. Clones were sequenced by immunoSEQ multiplex PCR, and TCRdb holds only the in-frame ones, with some missing. The profile shows several hundred clones, about a sixth of them singletons. Source material: tumor tissue. These receptors came from a human donor with Burkitt lymphoma.

This clone was counted a few times. The chain uses TRBV7-2 and TRBJ2-1; D perhaps matches TRBD2 (5 bases). CDR1 is SGHTA and CDR2 is FQGNSA in the germline V gene. V was trimmed by 6 bases and J by 10 bases, leaving 16 bases between them. The CDR3 sequence is 13 residues long. The CDR3 bases are TGTGCCAGCAGGCTCTCGGCGGGCCACGAGCAGTTCTTC. Protein sequence: CASRLSAGHEQFF.

There are a few counts of this clone. The rearrangement joins TRBV6-1 to TRBJ1-2, with 11 bases fitting TRBD1. Germline values: CDR1 MNHNS, CDR2 SASEGT. Trimming removed 9 bases from V and 3 bases from J; junction bases left unmatched: 3. The CDR3 length is 13 residues. The CDR3 nucleotides are TGTGCCAGTAGGACAGGGGGCGACTATGGCTACACCTTC. Translating it yields CASRTGGDYGYTF.

This chain links TRBV7-9 with TRBJ2-7, with D maybe TRBD2 (5 bases). Trimming pared 5 bases from V and 0 bases from J, leaving 17 bases between. The CDR3 consists of 16 residues. The germline CDR1 and CDR2 sequences are SEHNR and FQNEAQ (reference sequence). The CDR3 coding sequence is TGTGCCAGCAGCCCCCCCCGGAGGTTGGGCTCCTACGAGCAGTACGTC. It is translated as CASSPPRRLGSYEQYV.

The V call is TRBV11-2, the J call TRBJ1-2; TRBD1 might be the D (5 bases). CDR3 length: 14 amino acids. The V gene's germline CDR1 is SGHAT and CDR2 FQNNGV. V gave up 5 bases and J gave up 4 bases, with 14 bases separating them. The CDR3 DNA sequence: TGTGCCAGCAGCGCTAGCCTAACAGGCTATGGCTACACCTTC. It translates to CASSASLTGYGYTF.

V and J are TRBV20-1 and TRBJ2-5; D gene uncertain. CDR3 length equals 10 residues. V was shortened by 6 bases and J by 2 bases, with 4 bases between the two germline ends. The germline gives CDR1 DFQATT, CDR2 SNEGSKA (reference sequence). The CDR3 sequence is CSAIQETQYF. Here the CDR3 DNA reads TGCAGTGCCATACAAGAGACCCAGTACTTC.

CDR3 protein: CAWGGQGFVSNEKLFF. CDR3 nucleotides: TGTGCCTGGGGAGGACAGGGGTTTGTGTCTAATGAAAAACTGTTTTTT. The V call is TRBV30, the J call TRBJ1-4; 9 bases match TRBD1. Looked up from germline, CDR1 is GTSNPN and CDR2 is SVGIG (reference sequence). The CDR3 loop spans 16 amino acids. With V trimmed by 5 bases and J by 3 bases, 10 bases remained unmatched.

CDR3 sequence reads: CASTIGPVNEQFF. Written as DNA, the CDR3 is TGTGCCAGTACGATTGGGCCAGTCAATGAGCAGTTCTTC. The rearrangement uses TRBV19 and TRBJ2-1, with D unclear. CDR3 length equals 13 residues. Trimming took 7 bases from V and 6 from J, leaving 13 bases between them. Germline V gene data show CDR1 as LNHDA and CDR2 as SQIVND (reference sequence).

V is TRBV7-9 and J is TRBJ2-7; TRBD2 is a possible D gene (5 bases). Germline CDR1 and CDR2: SEHNR and FQNEAQ (reference sequence). V was pared by 0 bases and J by 6 bases, with 12 bases between. The CDR3 has 14 residues. In nucleotides, the CDR3 is TGTGCCAGCAGCTTAGCGGAGGAGATGGGCGAGCAGTACTTC. This gives the protein CASSLAEEMGEQYF.

This clone was detected a few times. The chain uses TRBV5-1 and TRBJ2-1; D perhaps matches TRBD2 (5 bases). The CDR3 runs to 12 residues. Germline CDR1 SGHRS, CDR2 YFSETQ. V was shortened by 4 bases and J by 15 bases, with 17 bases between the two germline ends. The CDR3 region is CASSGLAEARFF. CDR3 DNA: TGCGCCAGCAGCGGGCTAGCAGAAGCTCGGTTCTTC. Combining the CDR3 with reference TRBV5-1 and TRBJ2-1 gives the whole variable domain KAGVTQTPRYLIKTRGQQVTLSCSPISGHRSVSWYQQTPGQGLQFLFEYFSETQRNKGNFPGRFSGRQFSNSRSEMNVSTLELGDSALYLCASSGLAEARFFGPGTRLTVL.

This clone was seen more than once but under ten times. The rearrangement uses TRBV28 and TRBJ1-1; 10 bases align to TRBD1. CDR1 and CDR2 (germline): MDHEN, SYDVKM. V lost 5 bases to trimming and J lost 11 bases; unmatched junction nucleotides: 11. This CDR3 has 14 amino acids. In nucleotides, the CDR3 is TGTGCCAGCAGTCCAGAAGGGACAGGGGTCCTGGCTTTCTTT. This sequence encodes CASSPEGTGVLAFF.

On this clone: The junction differs from germline at one of its ends, possibly a read error. This chain links TRBV7-9 with TRBJ2-5, with 8 bases fitting TRBD2. This CDR3 has 14 amino acids. From germline, CDR1 is SEHNR and CDR2 FQNEAQ (reference sequence). The CDR3: CTSSFAGGTETQYF. CDR3 nucleotide sequence: TGTACCAGCAGCTTCGCGGGAGGTACGGAGACCCAGTACTTC.

The V gene is TRBV5-1, the J gene TRBJ1-1; 7 nucleotides line up with TRBD1. CDR3 length equals 14 residues. Germline trimming cut 3 bases from V and 6 bases from J; bases unmatched to any gene: 8. Germline V CDR1 and CDR2: SGHRS, YFSETQ. The CDR3 region has the DNA TGCGCCAGCAGCTCGGGACAGCCAGACGCTGAAGCTTTCTTT. It specifies CASSSGQPDAEAFF.

This clone was seen a few times. This rearrangement joins TRBV5-1 to TRBJ2-1; 9 positions match TRBD2. This CDR3 is 14 amino acids long. The germline V gene has CDR1 SGHRS and CDR2 YFSETQ. V shed 7 bases and J 4 bases; nucleotides not matched to a gene: 6. As DNA, the CDR3 is TGCGCCAGCGGGGGACTAGCAGGGTACAATGAGCAGTTCTTC. The encoded protein is CASGGLAGYNEQFF.

This clone was seen a handful of times. The chain employs TRBV9 and TRBJ2-5, with 8 bases identical to TRBD2. This CDR3 region has 15 residues. V dropped 2 bases and J dropped 5; count of bases not matched to a gene: 8. Germline lookup yields CDR1 SGDLS and CDR2 YYNGEE. CDR3 residues: CASSVLGAGAETQYF. CDR3 bases: TGTGCCAGCAGCGTTTTGGGAGCGGGAGCTGAGACCCAGTACTTC.

This clone was counted between two and nine times. This chain links TRBV2 with TRBJ2-1; TRBD2 might be the D (6 bases). CDR3 length equals 17 residues. V lost 2 bases, J lost 8 bases, and 22 bases lay in between. CDR1 is SNHLY and CDR2 is FYNNEI in the germline V gene. CDR3 coding DNA: TGTGCCAGCAGTGAAATTCCCGCAGGGCTAGCGATCGATGAGCAGTTCTTC. Translating gives CASSEIPAGLAIDEQFF.